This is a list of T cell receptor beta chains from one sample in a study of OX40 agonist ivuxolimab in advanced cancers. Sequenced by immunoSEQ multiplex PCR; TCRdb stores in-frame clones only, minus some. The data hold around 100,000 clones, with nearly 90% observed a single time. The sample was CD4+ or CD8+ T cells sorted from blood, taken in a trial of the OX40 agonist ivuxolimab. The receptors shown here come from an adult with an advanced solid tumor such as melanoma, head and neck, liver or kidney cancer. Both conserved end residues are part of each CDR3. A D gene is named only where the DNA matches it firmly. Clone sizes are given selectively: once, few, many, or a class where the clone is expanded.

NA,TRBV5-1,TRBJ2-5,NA,CASSLQVQETQYF,TGCGCCAGCAGCTTGCAGGTACAAGAGACCCAGTACTTC
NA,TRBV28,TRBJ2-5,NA,CASSLRLLGPKETQYF,TGTGCCAGCAGTTTACGTTTATTGGGTCCTAAAGAGACCCAGTACTTC
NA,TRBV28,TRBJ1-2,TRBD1,CASSLVGQVRNYGYTF,TGTGCCAGCAGTCTGGTCGGACAGGTTCGGAACTATGGCTACACCTTC
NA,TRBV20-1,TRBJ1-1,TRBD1,CSARGQSMAFF,TGCAGTGCCAGGGGACAGTCAATGGCTTTCTTT
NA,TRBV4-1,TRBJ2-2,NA,CASSQIRATGELFF,TGCGCCAGCAGCCAAATTCGGGCGACCGGGGAGCTGTTTTTT
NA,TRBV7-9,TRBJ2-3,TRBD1,CASSLAVGQADTQYF,TGTGCCAGCAGCTTAGCCGTCGGACAGGCGGATACGCAGTATTTT
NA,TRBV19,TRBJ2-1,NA,CASSIFRGEQFF,TGTGCCAGTAGTATCTTCCGGGGTGAGCAGTTCTTC
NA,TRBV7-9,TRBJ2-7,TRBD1,CASSLEPPGQGIYEQYF,TGTGCCAGCAGCTTAGAACCCCCGGGACAGGGCATTTACGAGCAGTACTTC
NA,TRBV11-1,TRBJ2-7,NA,CASSLRGFYEQYF,TGTGCCAGCAGCTTACGGGGGTTCTACGAGCAGTACTTC
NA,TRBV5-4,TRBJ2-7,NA,CASSSAGAGSYEQYF,TGTGCCAGCAGCTCGGCAGGGGCAGGGTCCTACGAGCAGTACTTC
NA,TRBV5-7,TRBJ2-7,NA,CVSSVQTSSEQYF,TGTGTCAGCAGCGTGCAGACTAGTTCCGAGCAGTACTTC
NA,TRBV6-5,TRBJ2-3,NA,CASRVQGRADTQYF,TGTGCCAGCAGAGTGCAGGGACGCGCAGATACGCAGTATTTT
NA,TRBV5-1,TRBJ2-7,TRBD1,CASSFGTGGSYEQYF,TGCGCCAGCAGCTTCGGGACAGGGGGATCCTACGAGCAGTACTTC
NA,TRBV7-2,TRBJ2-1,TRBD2,CASSLSGGPYNEQFF,TGTGCCAGCAGCTTGAGCGGGGGGCCATACAATGAGCAGTTCTTC
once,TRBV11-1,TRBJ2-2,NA,CASSLSASVSGELFF,TGTGCCAGCAGCTTATCGGCTAGTGTTTCCGGGGAGCTGTTTTTT
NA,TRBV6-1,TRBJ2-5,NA,CASRRTGTIQETQYF,TGTGCCAGCAGGCGTACCGGGACAATACAAGAGACCCAGTACTTC
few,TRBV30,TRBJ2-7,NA,CAWSVGQNYEQYF,TGTGCCTGGAGTGTGGGGCAGAACTACGAGCAGTACTTC
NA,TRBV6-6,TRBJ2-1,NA,CASKTSSYNEQFF,TGTGCCAGTAAAACGAGCTCCTACAATGAGCAGTTCTTC
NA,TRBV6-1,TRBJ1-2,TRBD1,CASRGDSHGYTF,TGTGCCAGCAGAGGGGACAGCCATGGCTACACCTTC
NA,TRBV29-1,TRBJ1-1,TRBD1,CSVPKTGARTFMNTEAFF,TGCAGCGTTCCCAAGACAGGGGCCAGGACCTTTATGAACACTGAAGCTTTCTTT
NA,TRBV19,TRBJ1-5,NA,CASSTYLYSNQPQHF,TGTGCCAGTAGTACCTATCTTTATAGCAATCAGCCCCAGCATTTT
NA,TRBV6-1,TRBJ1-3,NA,CASGLKPSGNTIYF,TGTGCCAGCGGACTAAAACCCTCTGGAAACACCATATATTTT
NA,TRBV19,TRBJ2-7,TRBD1,CASSISGDRWNFYEQYF,TGTGCCAGTAGTATTTCGGGGGACAGGTGGAATTTCTACGAGCAGTACTTC
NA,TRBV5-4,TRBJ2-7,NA,CASSFGGYEQYF,TGTGCCAGCAGCTTCGGGGGCTACGAGCAGTACTTC
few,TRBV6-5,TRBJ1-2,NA,CASSYSSGNGLDGYTF,TGTGCCAGCAGTTACTCTTCAGGGAACGGATTGGATGGCTACACCTTC
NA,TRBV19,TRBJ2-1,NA,CASSMGAGSYNEQFF,TGTGCCAGTAGTATGGGAGCGGGCTCCTACAATGAGCAGTTCTTC
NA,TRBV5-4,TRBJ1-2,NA,CASNPGGGDGYTF,TGTGCCAGCAACCCGGGAGGGGGGGATGGCTACACCTTC
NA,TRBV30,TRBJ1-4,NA,CAWRYRGEKLFF,TGTGCCTGGAGGTACCGGGGTGAAAAACTGTTTTTT
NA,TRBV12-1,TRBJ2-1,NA,CASSLAGGVVNEQFF,TGTGCCAGCAGCTTAGCGGGAGGGGTCGTGAATGAGCAGTTCTTC
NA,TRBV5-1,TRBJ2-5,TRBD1,CASSSGQTQETQYF,TGCGCCAGCAGCTCGGGACAGACCCAAGAGACCCAGTACTTC
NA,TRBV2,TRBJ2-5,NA,CASGAGLQETQYF,TGTGCCAGCGGGGCGGGCCTACAAGAGACCCAGTACTTC
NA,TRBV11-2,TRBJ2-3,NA,CASSLSLVRAGDTQYF,TGTGCCAGCAGCTTAAGTCTGGTCAGGGCGGGAGATACGCAGTATTTT
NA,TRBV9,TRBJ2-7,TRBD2,CASSGTSGSEQYF,TGTGCCAGCAGCGGGACTAGCGGGAGCGAGCAGTACTTC
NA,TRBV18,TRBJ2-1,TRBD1,CASSLIFQGATGSYNEQFF,TGTGCCAGCTCACTAATATTTCAGGGGGCAACGGGCTCCTACAATGAGCAGTTCTTC
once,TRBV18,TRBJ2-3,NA,CASSPRSSSTDTQYF,TGTGCCAGCTCACCACGCTCTAGTAGCACAGATACGCAGTATTTT
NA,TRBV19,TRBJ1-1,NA,CASSISVNTEAFF,TGTGCCAGTAGTATATCCGTCAACACTGAAGCTTTCTTT
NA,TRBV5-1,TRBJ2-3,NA,CATRGGATDTQYF,TGCGCCACACGAGGGGGGGCCACAGATACGCAGTATTTT
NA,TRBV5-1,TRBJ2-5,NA,CASSSGLLETQYF,TGCGCCAGCAGCTCCGGACTGTTAGAGACCCAGTACTTC
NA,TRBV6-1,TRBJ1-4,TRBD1,CASSVSTATGGLKLFF,TGTGCCAGCAGTGTATCGACAGCCACAGGGGGACTTAAACTGTTTTTT
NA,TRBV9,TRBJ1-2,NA,CASSLGTVQAVGYTF,TGTGCCAGCAGCCTCGGGACCGTCCAAGCGGTTGGCTACACCTTC
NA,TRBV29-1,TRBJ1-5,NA,CSVATGSNQPQHF,TGCAGCGTTGCGACAGGCTCCAATCAGCCCCAGCATTTT
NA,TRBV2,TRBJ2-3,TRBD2,CASSSSGSSDTQYF,TGTGCCAGCAGCTCTAGCGGGAGTTCGGATACGCAGTATTTT
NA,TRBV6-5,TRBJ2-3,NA,CASGHPSTDTQYF,TGTGCCAGCGGGCATCCTAGCACAGATACGCAGTATTTT
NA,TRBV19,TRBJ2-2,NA,CASSSAGGARPGELFF,TGTGCCAGTAGTAGTGCAGGCGGAGCTAGGCCCGGGGAGCTGTTTTTT
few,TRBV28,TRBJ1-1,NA,CASRRAGANTEAFF,TGTGCCAGCCGTAGGGCCGGGGCAAACACTGAAGCTTTCTTT
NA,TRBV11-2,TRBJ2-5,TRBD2,CASSALWTSVKTQYF,TGTGCCAGCAGCGCCCTCTGGACTAGCGTTAAGACCCAGTACTTC
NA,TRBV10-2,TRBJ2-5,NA,CASGGGVSETQYF,TGCGCCAGCGGAGGGGGGGTATCAGAGACCCAGTACTTC
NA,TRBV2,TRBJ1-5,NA,CASSREDNQPQHF,TGTGCCAGCAGCCGCGAAGACAATCAGCCCCAGCATTTT